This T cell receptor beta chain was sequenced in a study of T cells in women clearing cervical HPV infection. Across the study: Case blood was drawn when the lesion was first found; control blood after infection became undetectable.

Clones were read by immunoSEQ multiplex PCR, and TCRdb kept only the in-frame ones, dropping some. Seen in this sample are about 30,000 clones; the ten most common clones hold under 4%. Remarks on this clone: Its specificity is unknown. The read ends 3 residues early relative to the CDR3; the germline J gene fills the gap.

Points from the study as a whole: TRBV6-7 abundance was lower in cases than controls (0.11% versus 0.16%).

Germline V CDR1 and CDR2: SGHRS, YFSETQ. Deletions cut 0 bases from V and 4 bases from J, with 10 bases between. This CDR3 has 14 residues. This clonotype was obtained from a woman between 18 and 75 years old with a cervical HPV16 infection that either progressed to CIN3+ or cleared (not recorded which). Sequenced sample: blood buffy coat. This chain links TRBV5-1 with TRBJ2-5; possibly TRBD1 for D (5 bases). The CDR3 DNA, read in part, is TGCGCCAGCAGCTTGGAGGGTGGGGCAGAGACC. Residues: CASSLEGGAET. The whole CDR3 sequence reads CASSLEGGAETQYF.